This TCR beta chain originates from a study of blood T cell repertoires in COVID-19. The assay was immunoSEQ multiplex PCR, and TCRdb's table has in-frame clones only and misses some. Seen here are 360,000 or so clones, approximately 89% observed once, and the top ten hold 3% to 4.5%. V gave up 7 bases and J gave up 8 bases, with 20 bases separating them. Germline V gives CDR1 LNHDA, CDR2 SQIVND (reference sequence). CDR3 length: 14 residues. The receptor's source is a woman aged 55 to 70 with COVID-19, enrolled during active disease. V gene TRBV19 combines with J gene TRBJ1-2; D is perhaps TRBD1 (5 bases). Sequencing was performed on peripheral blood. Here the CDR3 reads CASTTTLGVGGYTF. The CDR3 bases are TGTGCCAGTACCACAACCCTAGGGGTCGGAGGCTACACCTTC. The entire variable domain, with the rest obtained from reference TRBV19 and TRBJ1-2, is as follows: DGGITQSPKYLFRKEGQNVTLSCEQNLNHDAMYWYRQDPGQGLRLIYYSQIVNDFQKGDIAEGYSVSREKKESFPLTVTSAQKNPTAFYLCASTTTLGVGGYTFGSGTRLTVV.